One sample yielded the 15 T cell receptor beta chains listed below, sequenced in a study of monozygotic twins with inflammatory bowel disease. TCRdb reanalyzed the 5' RACE reads, giving one entry per CDR3 protein sequence and no DNA. Its table lists some 160,000 distinct CDR3 sequences. Sequencing was performed on blood. All receptors derive from a human donor with ulcerative colitis or Crohn's disease, or a healthy co-twin of an affected twin (not recorded which).

The CDR3 is CASGKTAGIYEQYF. The chain carries TRBV7-2 and TRBJ2-7; TCRdb names TRBD2, which stays unverified in the absence of DNA. The CDR3 spans 14 residues. Germline V gene data show CDR1 as SGHTA and CDR2 as FQGNSA.

The chain is built from TRBV7-7 and TRBJ1-5. This CDR3 contains 13 residues. The germline V gene encodes CDR1 SSHAT and CDR2 FNYEAQ (reference sequence). The CDR3 region is CASSLGPDQPQHF.

V is TRBV28 and J is TRBJ2-7; TCRdb's D call of TRBD2 is untestable without DNA. Per the germline V gene, CDR1 is MDHEN and CDR2 is SYDVKM. CDR3 size: 15 residues. Here the CDR3 reads CASSFSTGRLGEQYF.

The chain uses TRBV7-2 and TRBJ2-3. CDR1 is SGHTA, CDR2 FQGNSA, per germline. This CDR3 comprises 11 residues. CDR3 in amino acids: CASRVGDTQYF.

The V and J genes are TRBV7-9 and TRBJ1-1. The CDR3 is made up of 14 amino acids. The V gene's germline CDR1 is SEHNR and CDR2 FQNEAQ (reference sequence). The CDR3 loop is CASSVEGKNTEAFF.

The gene calls are TRBV5-1 and TRBJ1-1; TCRdb indicates TRBD1, and absent DNA this call remains unverified. This CDR3 contains 15 residues. Germline-derived CDR1 and CDR2 are SGHRS and YFSETQ. CDR3 loop: CASSSGQGARTEAFF.

V usage is TRBV12-3 or TRBV12-4 and J usage is TRBJ2-5. The CDR3 has 11 residues. CDR3 residues: CASSFGETQYF.

The chain joins TRBV7-9 to TRBJ1-3; TCRdb outputs TRBD1, but without DNA this stays unchecked. CDR1 and CDR2 from the germline V gene are SEHNR and FQNEAQ (reference sequence). CDR3 length equals 16 residues. The CDR3 loop is CASRSGDSRSGNTIYF.

J is TRBJ2-5 and V is TRBV7-2. The CDR3 length is 12 residues. Germline CDR1 is SGHTA and CDR2 is FQGNSA. The CDR3 is CASSIMGETQYF.

The chain combines TRBV20-1 with TRBJ1-1. Germline values: CDR1 DFQATT, CDR2 SNEGSKA (reference sequence). There are 13 residues in the CDR3. The CDR3: CSARRGVNTEAFF.

V gene TRBV19 combines with J gene TRBJ1-2. The germline CDR1 and CDR2 sequences are LNHDA and SQIVND (reference sequence). This CDR3 is built from 14 residues. CDR3 sequence reads: CASSNLQANYGYTF.

This chain uses TRBV21-1 with TRBJ2-7; lacking DNA, the TRBD1 call made by TCRdb goes unchecked. TRBV21-1 corresponds to a pseudogene. CDR3 length equals 14 residues. CDR3 sequence reads: CASSLGDSDYEQYF.

The genes are TRBV5-8 and TRBJ2-3. This CDR3 is 14 amino acids long. Germline V lookup: CDR1 SGHTS, CDR2 YDEGEE. CDR3 loop: CASSSTLSTDTQYF.

CDR3 region: CAISLGSTEAFF. The chain carries TRBV10-3 and TRBJ1-1. The CDR3 totals 12 residues. Germline CDR1 ENHRY, CDR2 SYGVKD.

V and J are TRBV28 and TRBJ2-7; TCRdb's D call of TRBD2 is untestable without DNA. The CDR3 spans 15 residues. Germline lookup yields CDR1 MDHEN and CDR2 SYDVKM. The CDR3 spells CASSFPRVSSEEQYF.